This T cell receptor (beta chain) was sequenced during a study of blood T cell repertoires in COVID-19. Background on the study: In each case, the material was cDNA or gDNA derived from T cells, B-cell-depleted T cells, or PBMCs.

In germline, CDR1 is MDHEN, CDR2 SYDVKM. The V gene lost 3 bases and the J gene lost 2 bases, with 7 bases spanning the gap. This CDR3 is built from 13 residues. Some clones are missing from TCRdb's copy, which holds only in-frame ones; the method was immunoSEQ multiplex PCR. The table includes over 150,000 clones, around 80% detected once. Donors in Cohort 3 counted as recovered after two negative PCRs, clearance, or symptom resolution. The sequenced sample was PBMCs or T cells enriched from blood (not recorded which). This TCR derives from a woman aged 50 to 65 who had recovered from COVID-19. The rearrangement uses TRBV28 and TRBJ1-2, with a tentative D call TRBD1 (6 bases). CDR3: CASSFGQNYGYTF. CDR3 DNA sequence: TGTGCCAGCAGTTTCGGACAGAACTATGGCTACACCTTC.